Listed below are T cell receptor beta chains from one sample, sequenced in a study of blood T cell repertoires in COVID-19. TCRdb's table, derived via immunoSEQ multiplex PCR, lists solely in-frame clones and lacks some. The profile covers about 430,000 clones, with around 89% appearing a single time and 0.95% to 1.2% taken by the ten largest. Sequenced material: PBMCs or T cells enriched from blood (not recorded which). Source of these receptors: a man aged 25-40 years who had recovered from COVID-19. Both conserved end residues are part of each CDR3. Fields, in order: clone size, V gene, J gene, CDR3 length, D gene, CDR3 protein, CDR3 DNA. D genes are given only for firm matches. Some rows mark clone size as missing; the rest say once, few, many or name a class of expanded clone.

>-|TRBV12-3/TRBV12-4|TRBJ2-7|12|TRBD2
CASCLAGSEQYF
TGTGCCAGCTGTCTAGCGGGGAGCGAGCAGTACTTC
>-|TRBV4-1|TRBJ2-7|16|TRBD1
CASSQGRDRVPYEQYF
TGCGCCAGCAGCCAAGGCCGGGACAGGGTGCCCTACGAGCAGTACTTC
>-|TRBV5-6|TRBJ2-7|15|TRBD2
CASSLTKREHYEQYF
TGTGCCAGCAGCTTGACAAAGCGGGAGCACTACGAGCAGTACTTC
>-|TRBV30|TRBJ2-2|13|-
CAWKGGPGGELFF
TGTGCCTGGAAAGGGGGTCCGGGCGGGGAGCTGTTTTTT
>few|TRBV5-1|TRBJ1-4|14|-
CASGPLATNEKLFF
TGCGCCAGCGGCCCATTGGCAACTAATGAAAAACTGTTTTTT
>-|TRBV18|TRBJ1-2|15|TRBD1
CASSLRQGENYGYTF
TGTGCCAGCTCACTCCGACAGGGGGAGAATTATGGCTACACCTTC
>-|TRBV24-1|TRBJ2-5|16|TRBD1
CATSDKGQGLQETQYF
TGTGCCACCAGTGACAAGGGACAGGGTCTCCAGGAGACCCAGTACTTC
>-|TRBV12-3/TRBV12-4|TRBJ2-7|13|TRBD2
CASSPREGGPKYF
TGTGCCAGCAGCCCCCGGGAGGGAGGACCAAAGTACTTC
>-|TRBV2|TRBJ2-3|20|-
CASSEALWVVRQPNTDTQYF
TGTGCCAGCAGTGAAGCGCTTTGGGTGGTTAGACAGCCGAACACAGATACGCAGTATTTT
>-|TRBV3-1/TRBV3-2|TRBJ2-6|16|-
CASSRIRGVVANVLTF
TGTGCCAGCAGCCGCATCAGGGGAGTCGTGGCCAACGTCCTGACTTTC
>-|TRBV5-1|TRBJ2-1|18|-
CASSFSPGSASSYNEQFF
TGCGCCAGCAGCTTTTCCCCAGGAAGTGCGTCGTCCTACAATGAGCAGTTCTTC
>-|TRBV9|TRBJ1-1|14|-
CASSVVAFNTEAFF
TGTGCCAGCAGCGTCGTAGCGTTTAACACTGAAGCTTTCTTT
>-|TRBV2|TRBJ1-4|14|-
CASSSGLINEKLFF
TGTGCCAGCAGCTCGGGACTGATTAATGAAAAACTGTTTTTT
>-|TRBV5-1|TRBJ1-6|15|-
CASSAEESLRSPLHF
TGCGCCAGCAGCGCCGAGGAGAGCCTTCGTTCACCCCTCCACTTT
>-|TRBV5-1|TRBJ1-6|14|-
CASSLGQARSPLHF
TGCGCCAGCAGCTTGGGTCAGGCTCGGTCACCCCTCCACTTT
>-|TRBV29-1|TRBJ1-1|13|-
CSVARTRSTEAFF
TGCAGCGTTGCGAGGACACGGAGCACTGAAGCTTTCTTT
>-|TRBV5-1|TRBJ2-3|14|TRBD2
CASTPTSGSDTQYF
TGCGCCAGCACCCCGACTAGCGGGTCGGATACGCAGTATTTT
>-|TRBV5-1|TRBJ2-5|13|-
CASTGQIQETQYF
TGCGCCAGCACCGGACAGATTCAAGAGACCCAGTACTTC
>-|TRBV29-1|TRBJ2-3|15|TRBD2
CSATPTSGATDTQYF
TGCAGCGCCACACCGACTAGCGGGGCGACAGATACGCAGTATTTT
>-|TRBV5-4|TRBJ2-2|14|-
CASSLTTGVGELFF
TGTGCCAGCAGCTTAACGACGGGGGTCGGGGAGCTGTTTTTT
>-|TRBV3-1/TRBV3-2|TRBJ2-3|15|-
CASSPTPGVGDTQYF
TGTGCCAGCAGCCCCACTCCGGGGGTGGGGGATACGCAGTATTTT
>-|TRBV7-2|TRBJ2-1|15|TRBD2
CASSLVGAGGNEQFF
TGTGCCAGCAGCTTAGTCGGCGCGGGAGGCAATGAGCAGTTCTTC
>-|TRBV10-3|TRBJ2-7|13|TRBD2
CAISEGREGRQYF
TGTGCCATCAGTGAAGGGCGGGAGGGCAGGCAGTACTTC
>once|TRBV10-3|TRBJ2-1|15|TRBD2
CAISESASGGYEQFF
TGTGCCATCAGTGAGTCGGCTAGCGGGGGGTATGAGCAGTTCTTC
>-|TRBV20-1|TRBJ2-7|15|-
CSASEALGGSYEQYF
TGCAGTGCTAGTGAGGCTCTCGGAGGGTCCTACGAGCAGTACTTC
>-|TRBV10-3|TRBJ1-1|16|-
CAISDTDRSMNTEAFF
TGTGCCATCAGTGATACCGACAGGAGCATGAACACTGAAGCTTTCTTT
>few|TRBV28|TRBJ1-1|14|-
CASSRRRRDTEAFF
TGTGCCAGCAGCCGACGAAGGCGGGACACTGAAGCTTTCTTT
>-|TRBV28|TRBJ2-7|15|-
CASSSGTEATYEQYF
TGTGCCAGCAGTTCGGGAACAGAGGCGACCTACGAGCAGTACTTC